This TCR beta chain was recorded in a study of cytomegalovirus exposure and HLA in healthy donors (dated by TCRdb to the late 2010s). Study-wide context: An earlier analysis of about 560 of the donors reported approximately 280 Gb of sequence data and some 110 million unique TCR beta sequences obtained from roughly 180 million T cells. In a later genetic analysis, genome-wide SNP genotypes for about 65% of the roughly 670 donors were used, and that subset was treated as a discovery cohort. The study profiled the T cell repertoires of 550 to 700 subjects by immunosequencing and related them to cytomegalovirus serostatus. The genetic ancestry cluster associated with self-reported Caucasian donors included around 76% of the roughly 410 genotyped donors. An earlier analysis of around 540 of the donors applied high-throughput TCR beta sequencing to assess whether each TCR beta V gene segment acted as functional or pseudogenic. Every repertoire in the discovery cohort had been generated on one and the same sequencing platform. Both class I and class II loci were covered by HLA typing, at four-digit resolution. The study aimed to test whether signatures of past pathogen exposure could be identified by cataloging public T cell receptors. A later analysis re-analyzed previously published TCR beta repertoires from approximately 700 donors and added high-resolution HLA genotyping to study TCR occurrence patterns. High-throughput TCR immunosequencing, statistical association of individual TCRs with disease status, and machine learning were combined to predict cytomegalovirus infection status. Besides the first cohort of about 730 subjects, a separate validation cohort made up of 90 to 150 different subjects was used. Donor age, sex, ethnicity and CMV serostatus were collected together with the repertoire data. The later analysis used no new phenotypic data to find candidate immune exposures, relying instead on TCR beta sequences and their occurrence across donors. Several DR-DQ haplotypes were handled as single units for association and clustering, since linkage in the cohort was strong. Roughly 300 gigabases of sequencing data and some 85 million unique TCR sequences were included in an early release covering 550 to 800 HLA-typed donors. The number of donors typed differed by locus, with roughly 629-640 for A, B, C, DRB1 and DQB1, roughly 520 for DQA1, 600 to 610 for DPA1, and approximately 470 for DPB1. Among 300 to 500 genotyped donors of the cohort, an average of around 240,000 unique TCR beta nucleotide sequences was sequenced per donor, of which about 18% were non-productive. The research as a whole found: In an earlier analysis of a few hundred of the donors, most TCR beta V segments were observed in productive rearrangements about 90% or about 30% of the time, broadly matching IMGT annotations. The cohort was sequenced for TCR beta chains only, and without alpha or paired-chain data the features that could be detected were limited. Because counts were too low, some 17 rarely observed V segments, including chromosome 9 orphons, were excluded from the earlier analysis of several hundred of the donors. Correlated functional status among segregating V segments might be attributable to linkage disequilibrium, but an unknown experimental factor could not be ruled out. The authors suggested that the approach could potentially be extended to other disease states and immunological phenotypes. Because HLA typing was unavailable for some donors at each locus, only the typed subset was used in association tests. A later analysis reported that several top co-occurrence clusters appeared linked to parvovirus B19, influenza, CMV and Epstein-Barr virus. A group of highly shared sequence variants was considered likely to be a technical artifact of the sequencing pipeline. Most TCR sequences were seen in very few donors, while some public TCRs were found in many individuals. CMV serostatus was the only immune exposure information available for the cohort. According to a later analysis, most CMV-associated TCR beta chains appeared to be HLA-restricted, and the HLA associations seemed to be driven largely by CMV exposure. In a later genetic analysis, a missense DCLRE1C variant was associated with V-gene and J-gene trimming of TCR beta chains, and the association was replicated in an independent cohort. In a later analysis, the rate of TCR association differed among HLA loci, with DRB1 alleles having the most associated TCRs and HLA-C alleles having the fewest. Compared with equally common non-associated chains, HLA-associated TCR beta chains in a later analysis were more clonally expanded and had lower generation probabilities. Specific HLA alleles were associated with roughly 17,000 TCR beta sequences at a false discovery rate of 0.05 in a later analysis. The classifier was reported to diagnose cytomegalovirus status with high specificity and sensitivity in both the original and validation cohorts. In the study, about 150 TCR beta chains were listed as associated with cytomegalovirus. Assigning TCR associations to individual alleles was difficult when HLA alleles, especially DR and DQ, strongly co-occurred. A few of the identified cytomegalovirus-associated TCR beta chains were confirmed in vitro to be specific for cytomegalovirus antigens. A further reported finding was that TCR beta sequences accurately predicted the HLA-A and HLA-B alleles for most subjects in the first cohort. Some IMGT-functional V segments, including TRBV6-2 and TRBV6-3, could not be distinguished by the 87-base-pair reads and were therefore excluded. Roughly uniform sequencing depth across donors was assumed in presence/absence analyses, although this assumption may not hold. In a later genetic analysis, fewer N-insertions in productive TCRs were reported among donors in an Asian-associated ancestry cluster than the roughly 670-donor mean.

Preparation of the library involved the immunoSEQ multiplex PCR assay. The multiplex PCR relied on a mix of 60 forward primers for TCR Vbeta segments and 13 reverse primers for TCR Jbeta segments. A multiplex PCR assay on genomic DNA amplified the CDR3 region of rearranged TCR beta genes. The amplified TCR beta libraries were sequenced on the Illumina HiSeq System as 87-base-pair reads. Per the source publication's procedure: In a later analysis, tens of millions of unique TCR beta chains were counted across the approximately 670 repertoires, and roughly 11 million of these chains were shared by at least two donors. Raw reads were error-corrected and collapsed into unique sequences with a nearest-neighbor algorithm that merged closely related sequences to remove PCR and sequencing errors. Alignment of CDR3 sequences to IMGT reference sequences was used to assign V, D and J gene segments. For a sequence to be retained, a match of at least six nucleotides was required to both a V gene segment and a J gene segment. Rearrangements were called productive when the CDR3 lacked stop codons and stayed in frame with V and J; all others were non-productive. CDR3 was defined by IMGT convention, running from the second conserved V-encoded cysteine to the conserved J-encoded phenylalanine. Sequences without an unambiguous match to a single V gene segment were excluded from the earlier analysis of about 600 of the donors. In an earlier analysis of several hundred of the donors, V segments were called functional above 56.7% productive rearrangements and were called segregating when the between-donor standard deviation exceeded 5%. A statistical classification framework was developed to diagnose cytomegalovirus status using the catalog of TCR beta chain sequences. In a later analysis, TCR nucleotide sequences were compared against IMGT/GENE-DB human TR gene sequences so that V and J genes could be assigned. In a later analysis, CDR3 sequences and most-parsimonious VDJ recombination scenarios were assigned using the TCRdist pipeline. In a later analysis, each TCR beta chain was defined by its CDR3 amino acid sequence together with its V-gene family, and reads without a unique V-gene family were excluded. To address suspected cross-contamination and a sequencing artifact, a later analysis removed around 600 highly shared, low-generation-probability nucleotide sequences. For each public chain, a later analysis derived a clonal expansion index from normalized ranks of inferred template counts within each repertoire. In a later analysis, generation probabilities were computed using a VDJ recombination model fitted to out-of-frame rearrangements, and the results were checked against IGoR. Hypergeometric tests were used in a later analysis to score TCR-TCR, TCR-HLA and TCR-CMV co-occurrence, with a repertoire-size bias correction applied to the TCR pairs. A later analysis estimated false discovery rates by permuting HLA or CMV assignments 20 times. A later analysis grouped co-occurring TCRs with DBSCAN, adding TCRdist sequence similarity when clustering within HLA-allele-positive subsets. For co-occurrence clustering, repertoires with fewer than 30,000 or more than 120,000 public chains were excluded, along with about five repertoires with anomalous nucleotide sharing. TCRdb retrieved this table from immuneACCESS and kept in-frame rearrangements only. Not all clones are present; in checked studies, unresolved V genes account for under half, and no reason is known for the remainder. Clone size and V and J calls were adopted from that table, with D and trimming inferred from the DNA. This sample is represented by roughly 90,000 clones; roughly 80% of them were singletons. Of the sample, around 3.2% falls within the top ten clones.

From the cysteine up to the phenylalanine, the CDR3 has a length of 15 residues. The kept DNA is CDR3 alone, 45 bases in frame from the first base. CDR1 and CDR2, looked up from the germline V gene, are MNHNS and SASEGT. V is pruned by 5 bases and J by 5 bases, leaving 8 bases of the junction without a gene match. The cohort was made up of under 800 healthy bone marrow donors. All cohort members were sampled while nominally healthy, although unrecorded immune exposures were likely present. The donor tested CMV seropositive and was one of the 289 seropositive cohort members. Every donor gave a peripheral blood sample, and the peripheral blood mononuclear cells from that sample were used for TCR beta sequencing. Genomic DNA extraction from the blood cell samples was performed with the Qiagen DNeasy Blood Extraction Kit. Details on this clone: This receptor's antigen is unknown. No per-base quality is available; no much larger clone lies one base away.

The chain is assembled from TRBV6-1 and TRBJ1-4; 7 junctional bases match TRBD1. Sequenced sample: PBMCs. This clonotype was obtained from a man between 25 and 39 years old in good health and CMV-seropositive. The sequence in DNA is TGTGCCAGCAGTTCCCGGGACAGACAGAATGAAAAACTGTTTTTT. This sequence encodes CASSSRDRQNEKLFF.